The 5 T cell receptor beta chains in this list originate from one sample, sequenced in a study of blood T cell repertoires in COVID-19. TCRdb's table, derived via immunoSEQ multiplex PCR, lists solely in-frame clones and lacks some. The repertoire consists of hundreds of thousands of clones, with 70% to 90% occurring once and the leading ten covering over 2%. The specimen was PBMCs or T cells enriched from blood (not recorded which). The origin of the receptors is a man aged 30-40 years who had recovered from COVID-19.

This chain connects TRBV11-1 to TRBJ2-1, with TRBD2 identical over 9 bases. Germline V gene lookup returns CDR1 SGHAT and CDR2 FQDESV (reference sequence). The length of the CDR3 is 15 residues. Unmatched junction bases numbered 6, after V lost 1 base and J lost 8 bases. This CDR3 is CASSLVRGGSYEQFF. For the CDR3, the DNA is TGTGCCAGCAGCTTAGTGCGGGGGGGCTCGTATGAGCAGTTCTTC.

This clone was seen a single time. V usage is TRBV2 and J usage is TRBJ2-5, with TRBD1 as a possible D gene (6 bases). Germline CDR1 reads SNHLY; CDR2 reads FYNNEI. This CDR3 comprises 14 residues. V lost 6 bases to trimming and J lost 0 bases, with 11 bases between them. The CDR3 protein is CASRTQGYQETQYF. The CDR3 DNA reads as TGTGCCAGCAGGACACAGGGCTACCAAGAGACCCAGTACTTC.

This chain connects TRBV6-5 to TRBJ2-2, with 7 bases aligning to TRBD1. The ends lost 7 bases at V and 0 bases at J; junction bases unmatched: 2. CDR1 is MNHEY and CDR2 is SVGAGI in the germline V gene. CDR3 length: 14 amino acids. The CDR3 protein is CASTGTANTGELFF. DNA for the CDR3: TGTGCCAGCACCGGGACAGCGAACACCGGGGAGCTGTTTTTT.

The chain links TRBV18 to TRBJ2-7; D possibly corresponds to TRBD1 (5 bases). Trimming stripped 4 bases from V and 5 bases from J, with 12 bases between. CDR3 length: 13 residues. CDR1 and CDR2 (germline): KGHSH, LQKENI. In DNA form, the CDR3 reads TGTGCCAGCTCACAACGCAAAGGGGACGAGCAGTACTTC. This sequence encodes CASSQRKGDEQYF. The full variable domain, in which reference TRBV18 and TRBJ2-7 provide the parts outside the CDR3, is NAGVMQNPRHLVRRRGQEARLRCSPMKGHSHVYWYRQLPEEGLKFMVYLQKENIIDESGMPKERFSAEFPKEGPSILRIQQVVRGDSAAYFCASSQRKGDEQYFGPGTRLTVT.

This sequence joins TRBV5-6 and TRBJ1-6; 7 nucleotides match TRBD1. Germline loops: CDR1 SGHDT, CDR2 YYEEEE. The trim removed 4 bases at V and 6 bases at J, leaving 4 bases unmatched. The CDR3 is made up of 14 amino acids. As DNA, the CDR3 is TGTGCCAGCAGCCCCGGGACAGTTAATTCACCCCTCCACTTT. It specifies CASSPGTVNSPLHF.